The source of this TCR beta chain is a study of blood T cells in healthy people across ages (dated by TCRdb to about 2015). Describing the broader study: In model experiments, template switching captured about one uniquely barcoded TCR beta cDNA molecule for every two T cells. Using deep sequencing normalized with unique cDNA molecular identifiers, the study measured how TCR beta repertoire diversity changes with age. The donors were split into four age groups: young (average 16 years), middle-aged (roughly 40), aged (more than 60) and long-lived (approximately 80). To avoid experimental bias, donors of different ages were spread randomly across the sequencing lanes. Using the same blood draw, the study looked at two additional independent replicas of 1 million unique cDNA reads for two donors, one aged 18 to 30 and the other aged 80 or older.

A note on this clonotype: Its antigen is still unknown. The junction departs from germline at one end; a sequencing error may be responsible.

The paper's findings and limits, for the study overall: Donor CMV infection status was unknown, potentially confounding age-related changes in expanded clonotypes. The percentage of naive T cells measured by flow cytometry correlated strongly with observed TCR beta diversity. As age increased, observed TCR beta diversity per million T cells dropped in a roughly linear way, and a significant reduction was already evident by age 40. Estimates of total diversity based on one million sequenced T cells were considered lower bounds and underestimates. Compared with the aged group, the long-lived group had more naive CD4+ T cells, fewer expanded clones and increased TCR diversity, a pattern suggesting age selection. Bulk unsorted PBMC profiling prevented conclusive comparison of naive and antigen-experienced compartments.

Reading from cysteine to phenylalanine, the CDR3 counts 14 amino acids. The only DNA kept is the CDR3, 42 bases in frame from the first base. From the germline V gene, CDR1 is ENHRY and CDR2 is SYGVKD. Receptors were amplified or captured by 5' RACE. This sample was sequenced with an Illumina HiSeq 2500. A second PCR of about 7 to 12 cycles was run with a J-beta primer mix and a sample-barcoded 5' primer. A template-switch 5' adaptor carrying 12 random nucleotides introduced a unique molecular identifier onto each TCR beta cDNA molecule. Each sample yielded at least 3 million CDR3-containing paired-end reads. The Mint cDNA synthesis kit, primed by a TRBC-specific oligonucleotide, was used to synthesize first-strand cDNA from all RNA. After uracil-DNA glycosylase treatment, a first 18-cycle PCR used universal primers M1SS and BC2_uni_R on all cDNA. The source study handled its data this way. For normalization, 1 million high-quality reads, each with a distinct molecular identifier, were randomly selected from each sample. Reads with shared molecular identifiers were discarded instead of being binned into consensus sequences. MiTCR, with a Q25 quality threshold and the strictest error-elimination algorithm, was used for CDR3 identification, clonotype clustering and error correction. A nonparametric unseen species model with Euler transformation was used to estimate lower-bound total TCR beta diversity. Using fastp trimming at Q25 and MiXCR clonotype assembly, TCRdb reanalyzed the public sequencing data and kept in-frame beta chains. Every CDR3 protein is listed once, alongside the most common genes and DNA of its rows. It is TCRdb's table, rather than the study itself, that gives the V and J calls and clone size. The sample contains hundreds of thousands of distinct CDR3 sequences, 30% to 45% of them found a single time. The ten largest clones capture 10% to 15% of the sample.

The roughly 37 donors, aged about 6 to 95 years, were systemically healthy Caucasian individuals from Russia. Around 10 milliliters of peripheral blood were drawn from each donor into EDTA-treated Vacutainer tubes. Ficoll-Paque density-gradient centrifugation was used to isolate PBMCs, with at least 6 million per sample. Trizol reagent was used to extract total RNA from PBMCs, with at least 5 micrograms per sample. Naive CD45RAhigh/CD27high T cell percentages were measured by flow cytometry on a PBMC aliquot from every donor. This TCR derives from a young man in good health. Recombination joined TRBV10-3 with TRBJ2-3; 13 bases in the middle match TRBD2. The sequencing sample was made of blood. The CDR3: CAISVGLAGYTQYF. The nucleotides read TGTGCCATTAGTGTGGGACTAGCGGGGTATACGCAGTATTTT.